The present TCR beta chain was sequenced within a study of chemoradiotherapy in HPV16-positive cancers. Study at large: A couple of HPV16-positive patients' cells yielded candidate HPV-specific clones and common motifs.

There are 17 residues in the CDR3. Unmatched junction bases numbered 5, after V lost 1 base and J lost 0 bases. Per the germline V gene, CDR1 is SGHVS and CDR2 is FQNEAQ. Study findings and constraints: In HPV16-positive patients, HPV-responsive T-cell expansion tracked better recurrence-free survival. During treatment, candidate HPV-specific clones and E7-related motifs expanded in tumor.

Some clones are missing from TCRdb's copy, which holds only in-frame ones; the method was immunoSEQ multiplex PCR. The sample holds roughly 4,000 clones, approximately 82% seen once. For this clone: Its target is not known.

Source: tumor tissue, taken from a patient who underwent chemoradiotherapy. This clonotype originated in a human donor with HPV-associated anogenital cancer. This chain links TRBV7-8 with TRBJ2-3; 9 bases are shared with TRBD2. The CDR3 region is CASSLGLAGPSTDTQYF. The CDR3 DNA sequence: TGTGCCAGCAGCTTAGGTCTAGCGGGACCTAGCACAGATACGCAGTATTTT.